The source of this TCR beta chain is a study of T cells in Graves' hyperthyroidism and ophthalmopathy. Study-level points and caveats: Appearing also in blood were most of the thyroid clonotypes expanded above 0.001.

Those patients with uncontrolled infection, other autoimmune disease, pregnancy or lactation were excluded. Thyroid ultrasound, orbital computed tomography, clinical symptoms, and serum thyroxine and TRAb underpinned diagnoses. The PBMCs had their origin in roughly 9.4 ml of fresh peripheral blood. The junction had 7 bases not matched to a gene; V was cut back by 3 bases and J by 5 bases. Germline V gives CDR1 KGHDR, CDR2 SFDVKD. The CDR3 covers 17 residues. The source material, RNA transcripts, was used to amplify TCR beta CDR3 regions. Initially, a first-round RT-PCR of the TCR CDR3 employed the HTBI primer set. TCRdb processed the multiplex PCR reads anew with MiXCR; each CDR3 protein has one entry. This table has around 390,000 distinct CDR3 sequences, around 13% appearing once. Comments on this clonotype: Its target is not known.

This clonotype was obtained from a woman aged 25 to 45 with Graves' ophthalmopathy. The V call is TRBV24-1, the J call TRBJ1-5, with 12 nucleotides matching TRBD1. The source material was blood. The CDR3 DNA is TGTGCCACCAGTGATGCACCGGGACAGGGGGCCGATCAGCCCCAGCATTTT. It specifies CATSDAPGQGADQPQHF.